The rows below give T cell receptor beta chains drawn from one sample of a study of somatic mutations in cytotoxic T cells in rheumatoid arthritis. Measured with immunoSEQ multiplex PCR; TCRdb has only the in-frame clones, and not every one. Of roughly 35,000 clones in the sample, 84% are singletons; the top ten hold 3.2%. The source material was CD8+ T cells sorted from blood. The receptor source for this set is a man aged 35 to 55 in good health. Both conserved end residues are part of each CDR3. Fields, in order: CDR3 protein, J gene, V gene.

CDR3: CASSLWYRNTEAFF
J: TRBJ1-1
V: TRBV28

CDR3: CASSLRALFSEQYF
J: TRBJ2-7
V: TRBV27

CDR3: CAWSLARDSYSYEQYF
J: TRBJ2-7
V: TRBV30

CDR3: CAWQDRGHYEQYF
J: TRBJ2-7
V: TRBV30

CDR3: CASSISSGPPGETQYF
J: TRBJ2-5
V: TRBV19

CDR3: CASADRGSYNEQFF
J: TRBJ2-1
V: TRBV4-3

CDR3: CASSASAGTTSYEQYF
J: TRBJ2-7
V: TRBV7-9

CDR3: CASLLFGTSGYNEQFF
J: TRBJ2-1
V: TRBV27

CDR3: CASSLIPGQGQSDTQYF
J: TRBJ2-3
V: TRBV7-2

CDR3: CASSPRQGGNTGELFF
J: TRBJ2-2
V: TRBV25-1

CDR3: CASSLYRRGDYEQYF
J: TRBJ2-7
V: TRBV6-5

CDR3: CASSESGQINQPQHF
J: TRBJ1-5
V: TRBV10-2

CDR3: CASSLGPAYEQYF
J: TRBJ2-7
V: TRBV5-1

CDR3: CASSILGRYEQYF
J: TRBJ2-7
V: TRBV19

CDR3: CASSYAGGEFDNEQFF
J: TRBJ2-1
V: TRBV28

CDR3: CASSYSRTGGNEQFF
J: TRBJ2-1
V: TRBV6-5

CDR3: CASSQEGTTNEKLFF
J: TRBJ1-4
V: TRBV4-1

CDR3: CATSRGEGTTDTQYF
J: TRBJ2-3
V: TRBV15

CDR3: CASSPFWPTDTQYF
J: TRBJ2-3
V: TRBV4-2

CDR3: CASSASAGVSYEQYF
J: TRBJ2-7
V: TRBV19

CDR3: CASSQVVTGETQYF
J: TRBJ2-5
V: TRBV4-3

CDR3: CASSPPGLGTDTQYF
J: TRBJ2-3
V: TRBV7-9

CDR3: CASSTQWGGYNEQFF
J: TRBJ2-1
V: TRBV6-1

CDR3: CASSRTGGKKTQYF
J: TRBJ2-5
V: TRBV11-2

CDR3: CASSLEGGQPPERTGELFF
J: TRBJ2-2
V: TRBV7-9

CDR3: CASSQDDGRGRADTQYF
J: TRBJ2-3
V: TRBV4-1

CDR3: CAKRAGTGVNEQYF
J: TRBJ2-7
V: TRBV2

CDR3: CATSRDLGGRYETQYF
J: TRBJ2-5
V: TRBV15

CDR3: CASSFLWTGESEQYF
J: TRBJ2-7
V: TRBV7-9

CDR3: CASGDSYNEQFF
J: TRBJ2-1
V: TRBV10-2